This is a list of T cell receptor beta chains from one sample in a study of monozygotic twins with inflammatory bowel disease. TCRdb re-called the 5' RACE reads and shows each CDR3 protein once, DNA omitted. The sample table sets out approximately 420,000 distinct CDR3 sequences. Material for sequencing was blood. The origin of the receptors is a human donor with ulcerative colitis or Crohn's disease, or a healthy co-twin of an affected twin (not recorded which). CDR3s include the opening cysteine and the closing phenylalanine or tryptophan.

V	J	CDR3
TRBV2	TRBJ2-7	CASSLTSGRTYEQYF
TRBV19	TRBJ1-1	CASSRQGELDTEAFF
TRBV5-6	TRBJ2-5	CASSPQGNVETQYF
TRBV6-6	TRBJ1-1	CASSFVGGEAFF
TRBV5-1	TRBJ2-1	CASSLVPGHYNEQFF
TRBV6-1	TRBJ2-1	CASDQDWVNEQFF
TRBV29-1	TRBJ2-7	CSVMLGTGVIEQYF
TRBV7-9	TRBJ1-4	CASSLRRGPSNEKLFF
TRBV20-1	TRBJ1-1	CSAKTPGQGDTEAFF
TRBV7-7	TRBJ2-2	CASSLAQGAGELFF
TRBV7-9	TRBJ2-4	CASSLGNSQVIQYF
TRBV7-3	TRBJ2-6	CASSLSSSGANVLTF
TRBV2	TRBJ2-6	CASSEVGVGANVLTF
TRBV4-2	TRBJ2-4	CASSQRLAGDIQYF
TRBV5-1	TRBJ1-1	CASSLGPPRVSTEAFF
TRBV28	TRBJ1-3	CASSLSARGDTIYF
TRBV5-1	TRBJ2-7	CASSEVGGRALSEQYF
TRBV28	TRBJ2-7	CASSLGLAVGPKQYF
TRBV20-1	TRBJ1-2	CSARHSGGYGYTF
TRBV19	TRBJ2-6	CASSMGQASGANVLTF
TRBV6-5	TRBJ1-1	CASSYSWENTEAFF
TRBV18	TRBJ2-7	CASSPWTQDHEQYF
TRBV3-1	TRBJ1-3	CASSPLGGGNTIYF
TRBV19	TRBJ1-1	CASSMGQGPEAFF
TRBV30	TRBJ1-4	CAWSVDRLRKLFF
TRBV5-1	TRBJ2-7	CASRTGTNRYYEQYF
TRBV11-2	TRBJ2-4	CASSPGRAKNIQYF
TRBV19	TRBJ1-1	CASSFMGSENTEAFF
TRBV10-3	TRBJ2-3	CAMGGVSTDTQYF
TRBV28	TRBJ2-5	CASSWGTSETQYF
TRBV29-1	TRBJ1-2	CSVEGGSNGYTF
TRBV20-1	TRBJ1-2	CSARGHDYGYTF
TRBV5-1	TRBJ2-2	CASSKTGAKNTGELFF
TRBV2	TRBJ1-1	CASSQDMNTEAFF
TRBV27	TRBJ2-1	CASSLDQGPYNEQFF
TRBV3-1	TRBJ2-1	CASSAPYSAGEQFF
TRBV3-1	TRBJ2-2	CASMKAGELFF
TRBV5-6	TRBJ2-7	CASSGRDRKLYEQYF
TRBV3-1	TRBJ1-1	CASGQGNTEAFF
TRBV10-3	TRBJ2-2	CAISESTVNTGELFF
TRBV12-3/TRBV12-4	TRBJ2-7	CASRPDRASYEQYF
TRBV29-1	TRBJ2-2	CSVKRGPNTGELFF
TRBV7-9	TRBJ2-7	CASSSTGGQYEQYF
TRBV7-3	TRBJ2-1	CASSSPAGVGNEQFF
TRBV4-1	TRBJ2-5	CASSQAPNLGETQYF
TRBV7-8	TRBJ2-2	CASSSLTSRNTGELFF
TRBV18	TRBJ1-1	CASSRAQGEAFF
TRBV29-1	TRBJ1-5	CSVVATWDQPQHF
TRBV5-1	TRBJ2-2	CASSLGGTSNTGELFF
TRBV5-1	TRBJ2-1	CASSSQGFSYNEQFF
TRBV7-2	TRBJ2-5	CASRLAGAGETQYF
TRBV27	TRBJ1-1	CASSLSYIGARAFF
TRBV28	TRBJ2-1	CASSSFGGRASFLGEQFF
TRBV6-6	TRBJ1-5	CASSYGSKPQHF
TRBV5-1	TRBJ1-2	CASSPDRPTGQTYGYTF
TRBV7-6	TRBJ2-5	CASSSRPTQETQYF
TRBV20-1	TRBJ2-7	CSARGGGIGEQYF